This TCR beta chain was retrieved from a study of shared clonotypes between healthy human individuals. Study details: Donor composition was a couple of women and three men, aged 18 to 49.

Naive-designated CD8 cells lacked CD45RO, were positively enriched for CCR7, and omitted terminally differentiated effector memory CD45RA+ cells. Everyone who donated was a Caucasian adult who lived in Nashville, Tennessee. The CDR3 runs to 14 residues. The germline V gene has CDR1 MNHEY and CDR2 SMNVEV (reference sequence). With V trimmed by 8 bases and J by 4 bases, 4 bases remained unmatched. On this clone: The antigen is undetermined. Other DNA variants within this sample encode the same CDR3.

Study-level results: Among the subsets, naive ones generally showed larger estimated richness than memory ones. The expectation was that sequencing depth would affect clonotype sharing among donors.

This table comes from immunoSEQ multiplex PCR, and its TCRdb copy is limited to in-frame clones, with some not included. The sample lists about 600,000 clones, 95% to 98% seen once, with 0.3% in the top ten. The origin of this receptor is a man under 40 in good health. V and J are TRBV27 and TRBJ2-1; 11 bases are shared with TRBD2. The specimen sequenced was naive CD8+ T cells sorted from blood. In nucleotides, the CDR3 is TGTGCCAGCTCTAGACTAGCGGGATACAATGAGCAGTTCTTC. It translates to CASSRLAGYNEQFF.